This TCR beta chain appears in the sequencing data of a study of T cells expressing NK-cell markers. This CDR3 has 15 amino acids. Germline CDR1 and CDR2: DFQATT and SNEGSKA (reference sequence). TCRdb reprocessed the 5' RACE reads and reports one entry per CDR3 protein, with no DNA. This repertoire comprises more than 400,000 distinct CDR3 sequences; its ten largest clones make up 6% to 8%. The receptor's source is a woman between 18 and 75 years old in good health. V gene TRBV20-1 combines with J gene TRBJ1-1; checking the TCRdb D call of TRBD1 is not possible without DNA. Sequencing input: blood T cells: a sorted CD56 or NKG2C T cell subset, CD4+ or CD8+ T cells, or bulk PBMC T cells (not recorded which). The CDR3 is CSARERTGARTEAFF.